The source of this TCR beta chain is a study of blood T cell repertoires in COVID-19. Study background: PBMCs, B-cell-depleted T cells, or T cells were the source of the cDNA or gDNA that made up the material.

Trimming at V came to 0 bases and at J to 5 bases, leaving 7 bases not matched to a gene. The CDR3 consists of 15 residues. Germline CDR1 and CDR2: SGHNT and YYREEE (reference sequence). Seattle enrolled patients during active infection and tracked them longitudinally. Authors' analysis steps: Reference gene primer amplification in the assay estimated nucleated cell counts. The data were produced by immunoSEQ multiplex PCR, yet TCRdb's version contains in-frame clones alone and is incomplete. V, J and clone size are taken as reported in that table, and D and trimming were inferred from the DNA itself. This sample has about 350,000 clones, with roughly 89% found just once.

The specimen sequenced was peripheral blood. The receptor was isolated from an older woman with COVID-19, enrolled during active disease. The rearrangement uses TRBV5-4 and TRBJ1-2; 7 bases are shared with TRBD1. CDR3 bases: TGTGCCAGCAGCTTGGGACAGGGTTTTGGGTATGGCTACACCTTC. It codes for CASSLGQGFGYGYTF.